The sequence of this T cell receptor (beta chain) was determined in a study of T cells in localized non-small cell lung cancer. Trimming left V 5 bases short and J 4 bases short, with 17 bases between. CDR3 size: 15 residues. Germline V gene sequence: CDR1 SGHTA, CDR2 FQGNSA. Points from the study as a whole: Overall survival was longer when the density of T cells in the blood was higher. Adjacent lung was found to contain a median approximately 60 of the top 100 tumor clones.

This clone was seen a few times. Its specificity is unknown. Data came from immunoSEQ multiplex PCR; TCRdb stores just in-frame clones and leaves some out. The sample holds around 28,000 clones, around 90% seen once. The starting material was peripheral blood, obtained before any cancer treatment. The chain recombines TRBV7-2 with TRBJ1-1; no clear D. This TCR derives from a woman aged 18-49 years with stage I lung adenocarcinoma. The chain's CDR3 is CASSPFTGLGTEAFF. For the CDR3, the DNA is TGTGCCAGCAGCCCCTTCACGGGTCTGGGCACTGAAGCTTTCTTT.